Below, one T cell receptor beta chain is given with its context. Trimming cost V 0 bases and J 1 base, with 9 bases left between them. The germline V gene has CDR1 LGHNA and CDR2 YSLEER. CDR3 size: 15 residues. This sample is drawn from a study of cytomegalovirus exposure and HLA in healthy donors. Both 60 Vbeta primers and 13 Jbeta primers went into the PCR. Libraries were prepared by immunoSEQ multiplex PCR; TCRdb keeps only in-frame clonotypes and omits some of them. The sample shows roughly 34,000 clones, about 79% of them seen only once. The clonotype was recovered from a woman younger than 30 in good health and CMV-seronegative. Sequenced material: PBMCs. The chain is built from TRBV4-3 and TRBJ2-5; TRBD1 is a possible D gene (6 bases). The CDR3 protein is CASSQDMDSQETQYF. Here the CDR3 DNA reads TGCGCCAGCAGCCAAGATATGGACAGCCAAGAGACCCAGTACTTC.